This T cell receptor beta chain was sequenced in a study of human T cells and chemical hapten exposure. Looking at the study overall: An area of 2 cm by 2 cm on upper inner arm skin received 2% DPC for sensitization.

Study-wide points: Counts of TCRs expanded at PT1 correlated positively with patch test score.

Comments on this clonotype: The antigen remains unidentified.

TCRdb passed the RACE reads through MiXCR, listing each CDR3 protein once. The table has under 300,000 distinct CDR3 sequences, roughly 8% seen once. CDR3 size: 12 residues. Trimming left V 6 bases short and J 4 bases short, with 10 bases between. In germline, CDR1 is DFQATT, CDR2 SNEGSKA (reference sequence). Time point reported: pre-sensitization, week 0. Documented treatment: therapeutic diphenylcyclopropenone sensitization with weekly scalp DPC. Blood sampling occurred before each patch-test application. Those who donated were patients with alopecia, 18 to 70 years of age, and suitable for DPC. The chain recombines TRBV20-1 with TRBJ1-5; D not resolved. The sample was whole blood, taken in connection with sensitization to the hapten diphenylcyclopropenone (DPC). The source is a young man with alopecia areata. Some clones in this sample may be carry-over from other donors' samples. The CDR3 DNA follows: TGCAGTGCGGAAAGGAGGAATCAGCCCCAGCATTTT. It is translated as CSAERRNQPQHF.